These 5 T cell receptor beta chains were sequenced from one sample in a study of blood T cell repertoires in COVID-19. This table comes from immunoSEQ multiplex PCR, and its TCRdb copy is limited to in-frame clones, with some not included. This sample has 150,000 to 190,000 clones, with about 85% found just once. Sequencing was performed on peripheral blood. The source is a woman in her sixties or seventies with COVID-19, enrolled during active disease.

V gene TRBV7-2 combines with J gene TRBJ1-2, with 7 bases identical to TRBD1. Germline V gene data show CDR1 as SGHTA and CDR2 as FQGNSA. The CDR3 has 14 residues. Trimming at V came to 5 bases and at J to 8 bases, leaving 11 bases not matched to a gene. The CDR3 DNA sequence: TGTGCCAGCAGCACCAGACAGGGAGAAGGAGGCTACACCTTC. Protein product: CASSTRQGEGGYTF.

The J gene is TRBJ2-7, the V gene TRBV18; 14 bases line up with TRBD2. The CDR3 consists of 17 residues. CDR1 and CDR2 from the germline V gene are KGHSH and LQKENI. V trimming: 0 bases; J trimming: 7 bases; junction bases outside the gene matches: 8. The CDR3 here is CASSPPDRLAGGLEQYF. CDR3 DNA sequence: TGTGCCAGCTCACCACCGGATCGACTAGCGGGAGGGCTAGAGCAGTACTTC. The variable domain in full, completed from reference TRBV18 and TRBJ2-7, reads NAGVMQNPRHLVRRRGQEARLRCSPMKGHSHVYWYRQLPEEGLKFMVYLQKENIIDESGMPKERFSAEFPKEGPSILRIQQVVRGDSAAYFCASSPPDRLAGGLEQYFGPGTRLTVT.

This chain uses TRBV9 with TRBJ2-1; TRBD1 matches 7 bases. The CDR3 extends over 13 amino acids. Germline lookup yields CDR1 SGDLS and CDR2 YYNGEE. Unmatched junction bases numbered 6, after V lost 3 bases and J lost 9 bases. CDR3 in DNA: TGTGCCAGCAGCGAACAGGGGCGGGTTGAGCAGTTCTTC. Encoded protein: CASSEQGRVEQFF. The variable domain in full, completed from reference TRBV9 and TRBJ2-1, reads DSGVTQTPKHLITATGQRVTLRCSPRSGDLSVYWYQQSLDQGLQFLIQYYNGEERAKGNILERFSAQQFPDLHSELNLSSLELGDSALYFCASSEQGRVEQFFGPGTRLTVL.

Of note for this clone: Additional DNA sequences in this sample encode the identical CDR3. The chain employs TRBV5-1 and TRBJ1-5; D remains ambiguous. With 1 base removed from V and 2 bases from J, the gap between germline ends came to 7 bases. Germline V lookup: CDR1 SGHRS, CDR2 YFSETQ. CDR3 size: 14 residues. CDR3 nucleotides: TGCGCCAGCAGCTTGACGGTTGGCAATCAGCCCCAGCATTTT. Encoded protein: CASSLTVGNQPQHF.

The rearrangement uses TRBV5-1 and TRBJ2-2; D is undetermined. The germline gives CDR1 SGHRS, CDR2 YFSETQ. V dropped 0 bases and J dropped 4 bases, with 13 bases sitting between them. This CDR3 comprises 16 residues. DNA of the CDR3: TGCGCCAGCAGCTTGGGTAGAACTACGGGCACCGGGGAGCTGTTTTTT. Its translation is CASSLGRTTGTGELFF.